A single sample is the source of the 11 T cell receptor beta chains below, sequenced in a study of cytomegalovirus exposure and HLA in healthy donors. The primer mix had 60 Vbeta and 13 Jbeta primers. The assay was immunoSEQ multiplex PCR, and TCRdb's table has in-frame clones only and misses some. The sample records approximately 190,000 clones, 80% to 85% being singletons. The sequencing sample was made of PBMCs. The receptors stem from a woman between 18 and 29 years old in good health and CMV-seronegative.

The chain combines TRBV5-5 with TRBJ1-2; possibly TRBD1 for D (5 bases). V shed 6 bases and J shed 1 base, with 16 bases lying between them. Germline-derived CDR1 and CDR2 are SGHKS and YYEKEE (reference sequence). The CDR3 has 15 amino acids. The CDR3 loop reads CASNLGATGNYGYTF. In DNA form, the CDR3 reads TGTGCCAGCAACTTAGGGGCGACGGGTAACTATGGCTACACCTTC.

This chain joins TRBV6-5 and TRBJ1-1, with D tentatively TRBD1 (5 bases). The CDR3 has 13 residues. Germline V CDR1 and CDR2: MNHEY, SVGAGI. The V end lost 7 bases, the J end lost 4 bases, and 13 bases lay between the germline ends. The DNA of the CDR3 is TGTGCCAGCACCACCGGGGGGAGCACTGAAGCTTTCTTT. Translating it yields CASTTGGSTEAFF.

The chain carries TRBV7-9 and TRBJ2-6; the D gene is possibly TRBD1 (5 bases). This CDR3 region has 15 residues. Trimming cost V 0 bases and J 2 bases, with 5 bases left between them. From germline, CDR1 is SEHNR and CDR2 FQNEAQ (reference sequence). This CDR3 is CASSLAGAGANVLTF. DNA of the CDR3: TGTGCCAGCAGCTTAGCAGGGGCTGGGGCCAACGTCCTGACTTTC.

The gene calls are TRBV5-6 and TRBJ2-7; tentatively, D is TRBD1 (5 bases). The CDR3 runs 16 residues. Trimming took 0 bases from V and 2 from J, leaving 15 bases between them. The V gene's germline CDR1 is SGHDT and CDR2 YYEEEE. The CDR3 sequence is CASSLAPVQTAYEQYF. CDR3 DNA sequence: TGTGCCAGCAGCTTGGCCCCCGTACAGACAGCCTACGAGCAGTACTTC.

Comment on this clone: At the DNA level, this CDR3 is encoded by other sequences in the same sample as well. The chain is built from TRBV21-1 and TRBJ2-5; the D call TRBD2 from the table was never checked on the DNA. TRBV21-1 is listed as a pseudogene. The CDR3 is 11 residues long. CDR3 loop: CASRPGVTQYF. Written as DNA, the CDR3 is TGTGCCAGCCGACCGGGAGTGACCCAGTACTTC.

The CDR3 spells CASSFQGQGAAYEQYF. CDR3 coding DNA: TGTGCCAGCAGCTTCCAGGGACAGGGAGCCGCCTACGAGCAGTACTTC. This chain joins TRBV7-8 and TRBJ2-7; 9 nucleotides line up with TRBD1. V lost 3 bases, J lost 2 bases, and 8 bases stayed unmatched. Germline V CDR1 and CDR2: SGHVS, FQNEAQ. The CDR3 contains 16 residues.

This clone showed up just a few times. The chain recombines TRBV6-5 with TRBJ2-1, with D maybe TRBD2 (5 bases). CDR3 length: 14 amino acids. The germline V gene encodes CDR1 MNHEY and CDR2 SVGAGI. Trimming cost V 6 bases and J 2 bases, with 11 bases left between them. The CDR3: CASSYRETYNEQFF. The CDR3 nucleotides are TGTGCCAGCAGCTACCGGGAAACCTACAATGAGCAGTTCTTC.

Of note for this clone: Within the sample, other DNA sequences also encode this same CDR3. The chain uses TRBV28 and TRBJ2-7; no definite D call. The V and J ends lost 2 bases and 1 base respectively, with 3 bases between them. CDR3 length: 12 amino acids. CDR1 is MDHEN and CDR2 is SYDVKM in the germline V gene. The CDR3, as DNA: TGTGCCAGCAGTTTAACATCCTACGAGCAGTACTTC. Translated: CASSLTSYEQYF.

V gene TRBV29-1 combines with J gene TRBJ2-3; TRBD2 matches at 8 bases. Losses at the gene ends were 1 base for V and 5 bases for J; bases not matched to a gene: 8. Germline V lookup: CDR1 SQVTM, CDR2 ANQGSEA. CDR3 length equals 15 residues. CDR3 residues: CSVEGGTSVGDTQYF. The CDR3 DNA follows: TGCAGCGTTGAAGGGGGGACTAGTGTTGGAGATACGCAGTATTTT.

There are a few counts of this clone. The chain combines TRBV9 with TRBJ1-1; TRBD1 is a possible D gene (6 bases). Germline loops: CDR1 SGDLS, CDR2 YYNGEE. Trimming stripped 7 bases from V and 7 bases from J, with 26 bases between. The CDR3 extends over 16 amino acids. CDR3 amino acids: CASDAGTTSNWGEAFF. The CDR3 coding sequence is TGTGCCAGCGACGCCGGGACAACGTCAAATTGGGGTGAAGCTTTCTTT.

This chain links TRBV27 with TRBJ2-7, with D maybe TRBD1 (6 bases). CDR1 MNHEY and CDR2 SMNVEV come from the germline V gene (reference sequence). V gave up 4 bases and J gave up 6 bases, with 28 bases separating them. The CDR3 covers 18 residues. The CDR3 region has the DNA TGTGCCAGCAGTTCTCAGGTCCTGAGCCAGGGGTATCTCCGCGAGCAGTACTTC. This gives the protein CASSSQVLSQGYLREQYF.